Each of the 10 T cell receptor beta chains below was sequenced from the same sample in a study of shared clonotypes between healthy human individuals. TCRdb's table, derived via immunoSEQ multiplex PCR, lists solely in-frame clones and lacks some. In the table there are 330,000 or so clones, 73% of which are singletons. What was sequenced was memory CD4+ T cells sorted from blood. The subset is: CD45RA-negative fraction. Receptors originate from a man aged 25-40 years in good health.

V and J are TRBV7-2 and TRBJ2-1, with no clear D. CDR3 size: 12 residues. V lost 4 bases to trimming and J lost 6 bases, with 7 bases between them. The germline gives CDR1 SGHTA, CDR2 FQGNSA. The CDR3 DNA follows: TGTGCCAGCAGCTCAGGCGCCAATGAGCAGTTCTTC. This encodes CASSSGANEQFF.

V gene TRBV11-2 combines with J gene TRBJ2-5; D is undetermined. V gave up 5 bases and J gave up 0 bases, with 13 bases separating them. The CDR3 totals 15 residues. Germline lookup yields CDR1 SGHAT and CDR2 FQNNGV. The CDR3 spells CASSPTSVYQETQYF. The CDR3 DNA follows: TGTGCCAGCAGCCCGACGAGCGTGTACCAAGAGACCCAGTACTTC.

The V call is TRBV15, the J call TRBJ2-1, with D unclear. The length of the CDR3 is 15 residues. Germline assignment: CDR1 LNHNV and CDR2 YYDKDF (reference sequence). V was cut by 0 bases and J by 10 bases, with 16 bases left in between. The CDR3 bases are TGTGCCACCAGCAGAGATCATGTCATCCTAGGAGAGCAGTTCTTC. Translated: CATSRDHVILGEQFF.

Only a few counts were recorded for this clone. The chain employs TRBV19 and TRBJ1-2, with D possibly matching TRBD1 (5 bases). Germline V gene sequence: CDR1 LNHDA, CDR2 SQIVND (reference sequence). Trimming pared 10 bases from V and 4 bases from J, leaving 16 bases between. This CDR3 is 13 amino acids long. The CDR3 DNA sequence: TGTGCCACCAAGCCTCTCGACAGCTATGGCTACACCTTC. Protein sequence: CATKPLDSYGYTF.

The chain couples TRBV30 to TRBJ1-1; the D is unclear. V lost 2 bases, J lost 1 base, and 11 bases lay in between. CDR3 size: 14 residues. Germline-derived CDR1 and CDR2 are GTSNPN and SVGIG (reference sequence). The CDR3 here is CAWSWEGKNTEAFF. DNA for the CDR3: TGTGCCTGGAGTTGGGAGGGAAAGAACACTGAAGCTTTCTTT.

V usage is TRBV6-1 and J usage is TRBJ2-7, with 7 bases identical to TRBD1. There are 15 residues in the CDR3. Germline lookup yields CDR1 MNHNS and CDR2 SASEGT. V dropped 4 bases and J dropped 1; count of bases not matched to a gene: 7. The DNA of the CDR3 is TGTGCCAGCAGTGTTGTCTCAGGGGGATCCTACGAGCAGTACTTC. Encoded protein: CASSVVSGGSYEQYF.

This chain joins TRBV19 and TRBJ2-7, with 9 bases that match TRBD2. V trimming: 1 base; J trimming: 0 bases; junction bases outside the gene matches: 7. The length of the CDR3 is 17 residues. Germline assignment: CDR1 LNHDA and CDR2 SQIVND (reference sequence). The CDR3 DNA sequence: TGTGCCAGTAGTATAGCGGTAGCGGGAGCCGGCTCCTACGAGCAGTACTTC. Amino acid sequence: CASSIAVAGAGSYEQYF.

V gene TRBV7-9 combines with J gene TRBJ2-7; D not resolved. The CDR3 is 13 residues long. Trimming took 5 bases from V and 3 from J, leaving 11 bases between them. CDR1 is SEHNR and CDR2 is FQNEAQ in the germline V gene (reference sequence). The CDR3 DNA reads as TGTGCCAGCAGCCCCCGATCAGGCTACGAGCAGTACTTC. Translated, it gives CASSPRSGYEQYF.

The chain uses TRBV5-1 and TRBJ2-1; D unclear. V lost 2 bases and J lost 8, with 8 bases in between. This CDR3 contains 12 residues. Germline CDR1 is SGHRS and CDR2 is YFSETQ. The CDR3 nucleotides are TGCGCCAGCAGCTTTTCAAGGGATGAGCAGTTCTTC. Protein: CASSFSRDEQFF.

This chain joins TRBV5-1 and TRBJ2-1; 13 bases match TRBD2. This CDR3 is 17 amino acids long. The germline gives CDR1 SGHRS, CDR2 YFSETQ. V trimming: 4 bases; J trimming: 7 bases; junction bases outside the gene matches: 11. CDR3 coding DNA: TGCGCCAGCAGCCGGGATCTTTGGACTAGCGGGAGTAATGAGCAGTTCTTC. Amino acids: CASSRDLWTSGSNEQFF.